The 3 T cell receptor beta chains given below trace back to one sample, sequenced in a study of blood T cells in healthy people across ages. For the second PCR, which ran for roughly 6 to 12 cycles, a sample-barcoded 5' primer and a J-beta primer mix were used. Via MiXCR, TCRdb re-called the 5' RACE reads, giving one row per CDR3 protein. The table has about 930,000 distinct CDR3 sequences, just under 30% seen once. This sample was shared with a second study, whose subject was T cells of mothers and their children.

The material sequenced was blood. The origin of the receptors is a woman aged 40 to 50 in good health.

This rearrangement joins TRBV7-3 to TRBJ1-2, with TRBD1 as a possible D gene (6 bases). The V gene's germline CDR1 is SGHTA and CDR2 FQGTGA. The CDR3 has 13 residues. Trimming removed 5 bases from V and 7 bases from J, with 14 bases in between. CDR3 DNA: TGTGCCAGCAGCCCAAGCGCCAGGGGTGGCTACACCTTC. Translating gives CASSPSARGGYTF.

This clonotype was recorded a few times. The chain combines TRBV5-1 with TRBJ1-1, with D unclear. The V end was cut by 2 bases, the J end by 2 bases, with 10 bases between. Germline V gives CDR1 SGHRS, CDR2 YFSETQ. The CDR3 consists of 14 residues. Here the CDR3 reads CASSFELSNTEAFF. Written as DNA, the CDR3 is TGCGCCAGCAGCTTCGAGTTATCCAACACTGAAGCTTTCTTT.

With respect to this clonotype: This may be a read error, as it is one base from a much larger clone. This chain links TRBV6-1 with TRBJ1-2; D perhaps matches TRBD1 (5 bases). This CDR3 region has 13 residues. Looked up from germline, CDR1 is MNHNS and CDR2 is SASEGT. The V gene lost 5 bases and the J gene lost 4 bases, with 11 bases spanning the gap. CDR3 region: CASSPDSCYGYTF. The CDR3 DNA reads TGTGCCAGCAGTCCCGACAGCTGCTATGGCTACACCTTC.